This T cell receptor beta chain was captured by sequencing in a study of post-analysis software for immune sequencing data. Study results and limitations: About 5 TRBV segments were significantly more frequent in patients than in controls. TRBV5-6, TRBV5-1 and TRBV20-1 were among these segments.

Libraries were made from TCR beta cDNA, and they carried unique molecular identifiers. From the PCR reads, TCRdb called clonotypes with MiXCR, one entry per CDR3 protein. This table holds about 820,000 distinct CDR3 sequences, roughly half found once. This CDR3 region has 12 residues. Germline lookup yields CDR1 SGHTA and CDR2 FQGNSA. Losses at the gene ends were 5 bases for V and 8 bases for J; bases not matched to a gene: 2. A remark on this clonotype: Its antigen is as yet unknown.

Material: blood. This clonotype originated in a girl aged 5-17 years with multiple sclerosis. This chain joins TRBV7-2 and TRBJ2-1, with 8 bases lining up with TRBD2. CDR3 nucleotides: TGTGCCAGCAGCGAAGCGGGAGATGAGCAGTTCTTC. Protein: CASSEAGDEQFF. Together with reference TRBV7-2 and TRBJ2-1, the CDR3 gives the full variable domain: GAGVSQSPSNKVTEKGKDVELRCDPISGHTALYWYRQSLGQGLEFLIYFQGNSAPDKSGLPSDRFSAERTGGSVSTLTIQRTQQEDSAVYLCASSEAGDEQFFGPGTRLTVL.